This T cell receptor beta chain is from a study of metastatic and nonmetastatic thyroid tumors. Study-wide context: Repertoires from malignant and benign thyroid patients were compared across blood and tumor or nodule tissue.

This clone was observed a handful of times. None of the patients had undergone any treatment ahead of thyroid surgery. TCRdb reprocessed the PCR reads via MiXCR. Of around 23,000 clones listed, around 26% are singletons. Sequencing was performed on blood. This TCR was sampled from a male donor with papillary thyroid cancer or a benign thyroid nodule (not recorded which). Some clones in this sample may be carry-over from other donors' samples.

The CDR3 DNA follows: TGTGCCAGCAGTTACCAGGAAACCGGGGAGCTGTTTTTT. It specifies CASSYQETGELFF. The V call is TRBV6-2 or TRBV6-3, the J call TRBJ2-2, with D unclear. V was pared by 2 bases and J by 5 bases, with 6 bases between. The CDR3 totals 13 residues. From germline, CDR1 is MNHEY and CDR2 SVGEGT.